This T cell receptor beta chain stems from a study of vaccination effects on CD4 cells after COVID-19. Turning to the study itself: Of the BNT162b2 and mRNA-1273 vaccines, participants received two doses of one or the other.

This CDR3 has 12 residues. Germline V gene data show CDR1 as DFQATT and CDR2 as SNEGSKA (reference sequence). V was shortened by 3 bases and J by 11 bases, with 16 bases between the two germline ends. Before any sequencing was done, the ViraFEST assay used viral peptide pools to expand antigen-specific CD4+ T cells. Having been cultured for around ten days, the cells underwent CD4+ T cell isolation. This individual contracted SARS-CoV-2 between March and December 2020, as verified by PCR. For each well, two million PBMC were cultured with 8 to 10 IU/ml IL-2 and roughly 9.2 ug/ml peptides. Concerning this clone: The antigen remains unidentified.

Sequencing used immunoSEQ multiplex PCR; TCRdb keeps in-frame clones, though not all of them. This table has some 19,000 clones, roughly 70% appearing once. The genes are TRBV20-1 and TRBJ1-1; D ambiguous. Source: CD4+ T cells from PBMCs cultured with a peptide pool, taken before COVID-19 vaccination. This clonotype was sampled from a human donor who had a prior SARS-CoV-2 infection. CDR3 loop: CSASRSAGGAFF. The CDR3 DNA is TGCAGTGCTAGTAGGTCCGCGGGAGGGGCTTTCTTT.